The 10 T cell receptor beta chains presented below share a single source sample, sequenced in a study of blood T cells in healthy people across ages (dated by TCRdb to the mid-2010s). Library method: 5' RACE. Sequencer: Illumina HiSeq 2500. A second PCR of roughly 6 to 12 cycles was performed with a sample-barcoded 5' primer and a J-beta primer mix. The public reads were quality trimmed at Q25 with fastp and then assembled into clones with MiXCR by TCRdb, keeping productive beta chains. Each CDR3 protein gets just one entry, which takes the most common genes and DNA from the rows behind it. The table for this sample lists 700,000 to 1,000,000 distinct CDR3 sequences; under 45% of them were counted only once. The ten most abundant clones make up nearly 20% of the sample. The specimen was blood. The receptors were gathered from a man in his 60s in good health.

This chain connects TRBV4-1 to TRBJ1-4, with TRBD1 matching over 9 bases. Trimming at V came to 4 bases and at J to 4 bases, leaving 4 bases not matched to a gene. The CDR3 extends over 15 amino acids. The germline CDR1 and CDR2 sequences are MGHRA and YSYEKL. The CDR3 spells CASSRGQGVNEKLFF. The CDR3 region has the DNA TGCGCCAGCAGCCGGGGACAGGGCGTTAATGAAAAACTGTTTTTT.

V gene TRBV2 combines with J gene TRBJ2-1; 10 nucleotides agree with TRBD2. Trimming took 5 bases from V and 9 from J; bases not matched to a gene: 4. CDR1 and CDR2 from the germline V gene are SNHLY and FYNNEI. CDR3 length equals 13 residues. The CDR3, as DNA: TGTGCCAGCAGTACTAGCGGGGCGAGTGAGCAGTTCTTC. Translation gives CASSTSGASEQFF.

This clonotype was recorded at least ten times. CDR3 nucleotide sequence: TGTGCCAGCGAGGGGGTCAACCCCGGGGAGCTGTTTTTT. Translated: CASEGVNPGELFF. The chain links TRBV6-5 to TRBJ2-2, with D perhaps matching TRBD1 (6 bases). Germline values: CDR1 MNHEY, CDR2 SVGAGI. This CDR3 is built from 13 residues. The ends were cut back, 8 bases at V and 6 bases at J, with 13 bases in the middle.

V and J are TRBV29-1 and TRBJ1-2; D gene uncertain. The CDR3 covers 11 residues. CDR1 and CDR2 (germline): SQVTM, ANQGSEA. The germline V and J ends were trimmed by 5 bases and 8 bases, with 12 bases remaining between them. The CDR3 nucleotides read TGCAGCGTTCCTGACAAGGAAGGCTACACCTTC. It is translated as CSVPDKEGYTF.

The chain uses TRBV7-2 and TRBJ1-6; D gene ambiguous. CDR1 and CDR2 (germline): SGHTA, FQGNSA. CDR3 length: 13 amino acids. V lost 5 bases and J lost 10, with 12 bases in between. In DNA form, the CDR3 reads TGTGCCAGCAGCCCACAAGCCCAATCACCCCTCCACTTT. Translated, it gives CASSPQAQSPLHF.

This clonotype was recorded a few times. The gene calls are TRBV6-5 and TRBJ1-6; D remains unclear. Germline loops: CDR1 MNHEY, CDR2 SVGAGI. V dropped 0 bases and J dropped 7 bases, with 10 bases sitting between them. The CDR3 sequence is 15 residues long. The CDR3: CASSYSGMANSPLHF. CDR3 nucleotide sequence: TGTGCCAGCAGTTACTCTGGGATGGCGAATTCACCCCTCCACTTT.

The chain has TRBV27 and TRBJ1-1; TRBD1 agrees at 9 bases. The germline CDR1 and CDR2 sequences are MNHEY and SMNVEV (reference sequence). V trimming: 5 bases; J trimming: 3 bases; junction bases outside the gene matches: 4. CDR3 length: 14 amino acids. The CDR3 is CASSVQGAYTEAFF. The CDR3 coding sequence is TGTGCCAGCAGTGTACAGGGGGCATACACTGAAGCTTTCTTT.

This clonotype was picked up a small number of times. The rearrangement joins TRBV4-3 to TRBJ2-1, with D unclear. This CDR3 is built from 17 residues. Trimming removed 0 bases from V and 0 bases from J, with 12 bases in between. Germline CDR1 LGHNA, CDR2 YSLEER. CDR3 amino acids: CASSQDGSRSSYNEQFF. CDR3 coding DNA: TGCGCCAGCAGCCAAGATGGCAGTCGAAGCTCCTACAATGAGCAGTTCTTC.

This clonotype has a single count. The genes are TRBV7-2 and TRBJ2-7; 16 bases map to TRBD2. Germline V gives CDR1 SGHTA, CDR2 FQGNSA. The ends lost 2 bases at V and 2 bases at J; junction bases unmatched: 6. CDR3 length equals 18 residues. CDR3 amino acids: CASSLQGLAGGGPYEQYF. The CDR3 DNA reads TGTGCCAGCAGCTTACAGGGACTAGCGGGAGGGGGGCCCTACGAGCAGTACTTC.

This clonotype was recorded once. The V call is TRBV7-2, the J call TRBJ2-7, with D possibly TRBD1 on 6 matching bases. The J call may be mistaken, given a closer DNA end match to TRBJ2-5. This CDR3 comprises 16 residues. Germline V CDR1 and CDR2: SGHTA, FQGNSA. The CDR3 DNA is TGTGCCAGCAGCTTAGTAGTGGGGGCGCTCCTAGAGACCCAGTACTTC. Translating it yields CASSLVVGALLETQYF.